The clone carrying this TCR beta chain appeared many times. The CDR3 regions of TCR beta were amplified from RNA transcripts. First-round RT-PCR targeting the TCR CDR3 was performed with the HTBI primer set. Via MiXCR, TCRdb re-called the multiplex PCR reads, giving one row per CDR3 protein. The sample lists 600,000 or so distinct CDR3 sequences; 15% to 20% were seen once. The CDR3 totals 12 residues. The V end was cut by 6 bases, the J end by 2 bases, with 8 bases between. Germline V gives CDR1 MDHEN, CDR2 SYDVKM. Recently diagnosed hyperthyroidism of less than 2 months' duration affected patients aged 18 to 65. These data are taken from a study of T cells in Graves' hyperthyroidism and ophthalmopathy.

The sample taken for sequencing was blood. This receptor was taken from a woman under 40 with Graves' hyperthyroidism. The chain couples TRBV28 to TRBJ2-7; D possibly uses TRBD1 or TRBD2 (6 bases each). CDR3 in amino acids: CASRGGTYEQYF. As DNA, the CDR3 is TGTGCCAGCAGGGGGGGCACCTACGAGCAGTACTTC.